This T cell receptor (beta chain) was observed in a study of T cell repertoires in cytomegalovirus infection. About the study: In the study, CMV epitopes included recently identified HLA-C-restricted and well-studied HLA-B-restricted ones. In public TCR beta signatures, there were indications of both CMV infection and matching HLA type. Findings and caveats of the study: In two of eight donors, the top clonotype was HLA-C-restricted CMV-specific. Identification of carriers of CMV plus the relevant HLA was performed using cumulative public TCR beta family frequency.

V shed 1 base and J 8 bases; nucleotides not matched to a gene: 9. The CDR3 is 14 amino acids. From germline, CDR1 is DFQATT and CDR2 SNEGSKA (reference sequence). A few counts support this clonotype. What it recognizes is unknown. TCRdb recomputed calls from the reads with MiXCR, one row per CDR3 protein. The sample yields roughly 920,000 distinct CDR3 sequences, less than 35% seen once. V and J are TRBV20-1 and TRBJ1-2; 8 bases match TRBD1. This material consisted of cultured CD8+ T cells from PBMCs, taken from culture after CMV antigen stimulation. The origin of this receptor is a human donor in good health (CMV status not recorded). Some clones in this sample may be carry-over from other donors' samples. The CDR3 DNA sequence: TGCAGTGCTAGAGCCCTCGACAGGGGAAGGGGCTACACCTTC. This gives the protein CSARALDRGRGYTF.